These 3 T cell receptor beta chains originate from one sample sequenced in a study of blood T cell repertoires in COVID-19. Clones were sequenced by immunoSEQ multiplex PCR, and TCRdb holds only the in-frame ones, with some missing. In the table there are about 130,000 clones, about 90% of which are singletons. The sequencing sample was made of peripheral blood. These receptors were taken from a woman in her fifties or sixties who had recovered from COVID-19.

The chain employs TRBV2 and TRBJ2-1; D perhaps matches TRBD2 (6 bases). V was shortened by 5 bases and J by 3 bases, with 11 bases between the two germline ends. This CDR3 has 14 amino acids. Per germline, CDR1 SNHLY and CDR2 FYNNEI. This chain's CDR3 is CASSRIADYNEQFF. The CDR3 DNA reads TGTGCCAGCAGTCGCATAGCGGACTACAATGAGCAGTTCTTC.

This rearrangement joins TRBV19 to TRBJ1-1, with D perhaps TRBD1 (6 bases). Germline CDR1 is LNHDA and CDR2 is SQIVND (reference sequence). V lost 3 bases and J lost 10, with 15 bases in between. This CDR3 is 13 amino acids long. Here the CDR3 DNA reads TGTGCCAGTAGTATTCGGGGACAACTCTCAGCTTTCTTT. Its protein product is CASSIRGQLSAFF.

J is TRBJ1-2 and V is TRBV18, with 12 bases fitting TRBD1. The germline V gene encodes CDR1 KGHSH and CDR2 LQKENI. CDR3 length: 16 residues. V dropped 4 bases and J dropped 7; count of bases not matched to a gene: 10. This CDR3 is CASSRETGTGGVGYTF. The CDR3 nucleotides are TGTGCCAGCTCACGCGAAACCGGGACAGGGGGCGTTGGCTACACCTTC.